This T cell receptor beta chain was found in a study of Tregs in tolerant kidney transplant recipients. Findings and limits, study-wide: In tolerant patients, donor-specific Tregs outgrew total Tregs, suggesting antigen-driven expansion. Some patients' samples used different primers over time, so nucleotide sequences weren't comparable. Activated donor B cell expansion appeared to reveal the most relevant donor-specific TCRbeta repertoire.

Related graft donors supplied nonmyeloablative bone marrow transplants, and mixed chimerism was transient. Unstimulated Tregs (CD4+CD25+CD127-) and CD4+CD25- non-Tregs were sorted from PBMCs. The assay was immunoSEQ multiplex PCR, and TCRdb's table has in-frame clones only and misses some. The data hold tens of thousands of clones, with about nine tenths observed a single time. From germline, CDR1 is SGHRS and CDR2 YFSETQ. V was pared by 2 bases and J by 0 bases, with 11 bases between. CDR3 length equals 15 residues. As concerns this clone: What it binds is unknown.

The genes are TRBV5-1 and TRBJ2-5, with a weak D call TRBD1 (5 bases). Specimen: CD8+ T cells from blood (PBMCs), collected 24 months after the transplant. The receptor was isolated from a human patient who received a combined kidney and bone marrow transplant. The graft donor may have given rise to some T cells. In DNA form, the CDR3 reads TGCGCCAGCAGCTTAGAACAGGCCTACCAAGAGACCCAGTACTTC. It encodes CASSLEQAYQETQYF. The full variable domain, in which reference TRBV5-1 and TRBJ2-5 provide the parts outside the CDR3, is KAGVTQTPRYLIKTRGQQVTLSCSPISGHRSVSWYQQTPGQGLQFLFEYFSETQRNKGNFPGRFSGRQFSNSRSEMNVSTLELGDSALYLCASSLEQAYQETQYFGPGTRLLVL.